This T cell receptor (beta chain) is from a study of PD-1 blockade in mismatch repair-deficient tumors. Study context: Enrolled about 2012-2016, patients had progressing, pretreated mismatch repair-deficient cancers of about twelve types.

The study's findings and limits: Rapid post-treatment expansion, then contraction, generally preceding radiologic response, marked tumor-resident clones.

Details on this clone: Its antigen is currently unknown.

Mismatch repair deficiency was confirmed in all patients, by PCR or immunohistochemistry. The TCR-sequenced patients were a few responders to pembrolizumab. TCRdb keeps only in-frame clones here, not all; method: immunoSEQ multiplex PCR. The sample yields around 40,000 clones, roughly 81% seen once. The ends lost 3 bases at V and 0 bases at J; junction bases unmatched: 9. This CDR3 region has 18 residues. Germline V gene sequence: CDR1 SGDLS, CDR2 YYNGEE. The TCR comes from an adult with mismatch repair-deficient cancer. The sample was peripheral blood, taken roughly 76 weeks after starting pembrolizumab. The rearrangement uses TRBV9 and TRBJ1-4, with TRBD1 identical over 9 bases. The CDR3 reads CASSAQDRGWATNEKLFF. In nucleotides, the CDR3 is TGTGCCAGCAGCGCCCAGGACAGGGGTTGGGCAACTAATGAAAAACTGTTTTTT.